The text below deals with one T cell receptor beta chain. The data were taken from a study of blood T cell repertoires in COVID-19. Study-level background: The United States, Italy and Spain supplied acute and convalescent COVID-19 samples.

This CDR3 has 17 amino acids. CDR1 MNHNS and CDR2 SASEGT come from the germline V gene. Trimming pared 4 bases from V and 4 bases from J, leaving 22 bases between. In the authors' methods: Reference gene primer amplification in the assay estimated nucleated cell counts. Clones were read by immunoSEQ multiplex PCR, and TCRdb kept only the in-frame ones, dropping some. The DNA was the basis for D and trimming; V, J and clone size are from that table. The table records 170,000 or so clones, more than 75% of them present only once. Sequenced sample: peripheral blood. The source of this sequence is a man between 35 and 55 years old with active or convalescent COVID-19. This sequence joins TRBV6-1 and TRBJ1-1, with a weak D call TRBD1 (6 bases). The DNA for the CDR3 is TGTGCCAGCAGTGGGACCGGCGACAGGACCCTGCGCACTGAAGCTTTCTTT. It yields the protein CASSGTGDRTLRTEAFF.